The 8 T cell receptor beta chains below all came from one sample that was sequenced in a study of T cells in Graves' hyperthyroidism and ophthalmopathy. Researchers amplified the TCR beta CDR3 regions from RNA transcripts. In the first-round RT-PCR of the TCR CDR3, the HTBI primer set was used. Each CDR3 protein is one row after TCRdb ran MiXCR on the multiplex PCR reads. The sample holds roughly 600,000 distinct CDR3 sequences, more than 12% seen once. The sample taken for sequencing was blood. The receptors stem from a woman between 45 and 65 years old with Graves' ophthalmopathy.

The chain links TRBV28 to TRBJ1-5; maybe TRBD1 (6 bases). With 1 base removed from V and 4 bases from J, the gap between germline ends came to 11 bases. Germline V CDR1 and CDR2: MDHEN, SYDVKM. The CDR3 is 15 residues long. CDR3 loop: CASSLLQGVNQPQHF. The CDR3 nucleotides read TGTGCCAGCAGTTTATTACAGGGAGTTAATCAGCCCCAGCATTTT.

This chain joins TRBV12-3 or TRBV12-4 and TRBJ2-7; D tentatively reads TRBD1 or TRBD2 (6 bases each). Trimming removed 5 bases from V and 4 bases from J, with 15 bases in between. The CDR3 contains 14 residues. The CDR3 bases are TGTGCCAGCAGTAAAAGGGGGGCCCGTTACGAGCAGTACTTC. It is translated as CASSKRGARYEQYF.

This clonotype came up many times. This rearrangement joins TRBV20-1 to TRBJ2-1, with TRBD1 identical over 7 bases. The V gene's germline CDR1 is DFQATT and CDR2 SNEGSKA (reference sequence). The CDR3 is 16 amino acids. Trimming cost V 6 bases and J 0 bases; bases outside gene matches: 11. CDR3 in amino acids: CSATGEGAFSYNEQFF. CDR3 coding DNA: TGCAGTGCAACAGGAGAGGGGGCCTTCTCCTACAATGAGCAGTTCTTC.

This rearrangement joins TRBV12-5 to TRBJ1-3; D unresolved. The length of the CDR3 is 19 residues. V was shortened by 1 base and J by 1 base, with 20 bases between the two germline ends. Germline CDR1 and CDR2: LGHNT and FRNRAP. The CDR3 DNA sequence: TGTGCTAGTGGTTTGGGTCCGCTTCAATGGGGAGAGTCTGGAAACACCATATATTTT. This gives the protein CASGLGPLQWGESGNTIYF.

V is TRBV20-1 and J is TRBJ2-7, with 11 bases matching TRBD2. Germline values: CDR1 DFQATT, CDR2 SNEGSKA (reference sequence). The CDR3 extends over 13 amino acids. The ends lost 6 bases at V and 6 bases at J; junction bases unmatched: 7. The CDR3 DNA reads TGCAGTGCCAGACTAGCGGGACGTTTCGAGCAGTACTTC. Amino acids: CSARLAGRFEQYF.

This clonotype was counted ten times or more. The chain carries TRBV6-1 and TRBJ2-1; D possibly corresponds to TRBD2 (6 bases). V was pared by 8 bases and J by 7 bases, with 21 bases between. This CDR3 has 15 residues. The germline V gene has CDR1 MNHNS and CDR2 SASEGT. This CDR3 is CASGPLGVGGNEQFF. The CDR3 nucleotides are TGTGCCAGCGGACCCTTGGGGGTGGGGGGAAATGAGCAGTTCTTC.

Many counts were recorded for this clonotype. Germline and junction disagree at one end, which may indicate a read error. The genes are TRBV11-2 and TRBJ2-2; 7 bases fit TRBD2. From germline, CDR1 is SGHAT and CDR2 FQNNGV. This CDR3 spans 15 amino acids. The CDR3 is CAISLLAVNTGELFF. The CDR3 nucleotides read TGTGCCATCAGCCTTCTAGCGGTGAACACCGGGGAGCTGTTTTTT.

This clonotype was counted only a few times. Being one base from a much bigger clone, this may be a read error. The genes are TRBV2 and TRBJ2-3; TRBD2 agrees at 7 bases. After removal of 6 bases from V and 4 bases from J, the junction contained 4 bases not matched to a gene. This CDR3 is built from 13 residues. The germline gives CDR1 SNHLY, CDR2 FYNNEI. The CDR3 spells CASSQRGADTQYF. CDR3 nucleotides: TGTGCCAGCAGCCAACGGGGGGCAGATACGCAGTATTTT.